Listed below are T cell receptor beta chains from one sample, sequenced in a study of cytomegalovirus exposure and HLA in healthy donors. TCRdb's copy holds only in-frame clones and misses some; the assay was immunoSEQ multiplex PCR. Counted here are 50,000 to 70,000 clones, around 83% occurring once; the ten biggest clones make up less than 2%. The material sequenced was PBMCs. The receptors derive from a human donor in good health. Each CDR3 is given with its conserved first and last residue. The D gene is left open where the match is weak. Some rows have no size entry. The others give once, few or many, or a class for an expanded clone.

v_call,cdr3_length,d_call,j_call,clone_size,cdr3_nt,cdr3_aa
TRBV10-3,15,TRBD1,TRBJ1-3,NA,TGTGCCATCAGTCCCGGGACAGGGGTTGGAAACACCATATATTTT,CAISPGTGVGNTIYF
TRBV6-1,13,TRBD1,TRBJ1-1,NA,TGTGCCAGCAGAGGACAGGGGGATACTGAAGCTTTCTTT,CASRGQGDTEAFF
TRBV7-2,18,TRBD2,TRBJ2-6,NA,TGTGCCAGCAGCTCGAGACTAGCGGGAAGCTCTGGGGCCAACGTCCTGACTTTC,CASSSRLAGSSGANVLTF
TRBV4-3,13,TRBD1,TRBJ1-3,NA,TGCGCCAGCAGCACGACAGGGTTTAGCACCATATATTTT,CASSTTGFSTIYF
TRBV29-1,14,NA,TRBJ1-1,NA,TGCAGCGTGATCCGTTCGGGGGTCGGCACTGAAGCTTTCTTT,CSVIRSGVGTEAFF
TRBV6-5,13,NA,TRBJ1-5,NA,TGTGCCAGCAGTCCCGACAGGTATCAGCCCCAGCATTTT,CASSPDRYQPQHF
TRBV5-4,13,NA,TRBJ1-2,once,TGTGCCAGCAGCTTCACAGCTAACTATGGCTACACCTTC,CASSFTANYGYTF
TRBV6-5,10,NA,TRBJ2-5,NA,TGTGCCAGCAGTTCTGAGACCCAGTACTTC,CASSSETQYF
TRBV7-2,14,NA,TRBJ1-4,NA,TGTGCCAGCAGCTCGATTGGGGGGTCGGAAAAACTGTTTTTT,CASSSIGGSEKLFF
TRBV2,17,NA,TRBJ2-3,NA,TGTGCCGGAACGCAGGAACTGGGGCGTTCTAGCACAGATACGCAGTATTTT,CAGTQELGRSSTDTQYF
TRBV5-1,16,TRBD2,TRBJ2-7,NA,TGCGCCAGCAGCACCAGCCTTCTAGCGGGAGGGCCTAAGCAGTACTTC,CASSTSLLAGGPKQYF
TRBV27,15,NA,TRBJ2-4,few,TGTGCCAGCAGTTTCCTGGAGGGGTGCGTGAACATTCAGTACTTC,CASSFLEGCVNIQYF
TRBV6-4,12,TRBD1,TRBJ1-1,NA,TGTGCCAGCAGTGGGAGGGGGCGAGAAGCTTTCTTT,CASSGRGREAFF
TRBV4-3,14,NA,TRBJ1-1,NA,TGCGCCAGCAGCCGGGAGACGGCGAACACTGAAGCTTTCTTT,CASSRETANTEAFF
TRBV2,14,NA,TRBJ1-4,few,TGTGCCAGCAGACCCGGACAGCCTAATGAAAAACTGTTTTTT,CASRPGQPNEKLFF
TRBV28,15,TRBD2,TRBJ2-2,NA,TGTGCCAGCAGGCCTGGGACTAACCCCGCCGGGGAGCTGTTTTTT,CASRPGTNPAGELFF
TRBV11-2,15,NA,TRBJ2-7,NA,TGTGCCAGCAGCTTAGGGACAGTTGGCGCCTACGAGCAGTACTTC,CASSLGTVGAYEQYF
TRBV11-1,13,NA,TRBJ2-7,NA,TGTGCCAGCAGCTCCGGGGGCTCCTACGAGCAGTACTTC,CASSSGGSYEQYF
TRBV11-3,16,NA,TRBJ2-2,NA,TGTGCCAGCAGCTTAGACTCAGGGGCGAACACCGGGGAGCTGTTTTTT,CASSLDSGANTGELFF
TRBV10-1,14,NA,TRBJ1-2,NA,TGCGCCAGCAGCCCCGGGGGTATTCGCTATGGCTACACCTTC,CASSPGGIRYGYTF
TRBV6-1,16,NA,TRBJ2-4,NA,TGTGCCAGCAGTGATTGGACTGCCGTAGCCAAAAACATTCAGTACTTC,CASSDWTAVAKNIQYF
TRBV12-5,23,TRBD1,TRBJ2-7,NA,TGTGCTAGTGGTTTGGTACTGACCCTTTTCCCCAGGGGGCCGTTAAATAGCTCCTACGAGCAGTACTTC,CASGLVLTLFPRGPLNSSYEQYF
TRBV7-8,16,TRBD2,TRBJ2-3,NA,TGTGCCAGCAGCTTCCTGGATGGGGGGGTCCCAGATACGCAGTATTTT,CASSFLDGGVPDTQYF
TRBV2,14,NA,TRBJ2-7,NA,TGTGCCAGCAGTGATACGGGGGGCCAGACCGAGCAGTACTTC,CASSDTGGQTEQYF
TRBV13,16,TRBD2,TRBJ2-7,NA,TGTGCCAGCAGCTTAGGCACCGGGACTAGCGGATACGAGCAGTACTTC,CASSLGTGTSGYEQYF
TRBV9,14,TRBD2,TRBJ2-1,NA,TGTGCCAGCAGCGTAGCGGGAGGTAATAATGAGCAGTTCTTC,CASSVAGGNNEQFF
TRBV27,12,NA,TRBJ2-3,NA,TGTGCCAGCAGTTTATCATCTGATACGCAGTATTTT,CASSLSSDTQYF
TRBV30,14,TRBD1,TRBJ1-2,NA,TGTGCCTGGAGTATACAGGGGCGGGACTATGGCTACACCTTC,CAWSIQGRDYGYTF
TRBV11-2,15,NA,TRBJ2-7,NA,TGTGCCAGCAGCTTAGTTAGTGGAGGATCCTACGAGCAGTACTTC,CASSLVSGGSYEQYF
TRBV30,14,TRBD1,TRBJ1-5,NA,TGTGCCTGGCAAAAAGGACAGGTAAATCAGCCCCAGCATTTT,CAWQKGQVNQPQHF
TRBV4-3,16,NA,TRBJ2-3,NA,TGCGCCAGCAGCCAAGAGCCCAGGGGATACACAGATACGCAGTATTTT,CASSQEPRGYTDTQYF
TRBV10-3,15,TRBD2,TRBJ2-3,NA,TGTGCCATCAGTGAGTCAAGCGGGAGGCGGGATACGCAGTATTTT,CAISESSGRRDTQYF
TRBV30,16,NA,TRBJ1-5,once,TGTGCCTGGAGTGTACGGGGACTAATCGGCAATCAGCCCCAGCATTTT,CAWSVRGLIGNQPQHF
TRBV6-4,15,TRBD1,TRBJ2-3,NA,TGTGCCAGCAGTGACGGGACAGGGGGCCCAGATACGCAGTATTTT,CASSDGTGGPDTQYF
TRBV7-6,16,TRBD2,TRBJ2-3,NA,TGTGCCAGCAGCTTTGGGACTAGCGGGATCACAGATACGCAGTATTTT,CASSFGTSGITDTQYF